A single sample gave rise to the 6 T cell receptor beta chains below, sequenced in a study of blood T cell repertoires in COVID-19. The repertoire was sequenced with immunoSEQ multiplex PCR; TCRdb's copy has only in-frame clones and lacks some. The sample lists roughly 25,000 clones, about 84% occurring once. The sequenced material came from peripheral blood. All receptors come from a human donor with active COVID-19. The donor label of this sample is uncertain.

CDR3 loop: CASSINPGTGPYEQYF. As DNA, the CDR3 is TGTGCCAGTAGTATAAACCCCGGGACAGGCCCCTACGAGCAGTACTTC. The chain joins TRBV19 to TRBJ2-7; 8 nucleotides agree with TRBD1. The germline gives CDR1 LNHDA, CDR2 SQIVND (reference sequence). Trimming removed 2 bases from V and 2 bases from J; junction bases left unmatched: 8. The CDR3 extends over 16 amino acids.

V gene TRBV19 combines with J gene TRBJ2-1; 16 nucleotides line up with TRBD2. The germline gives CDR1 LNHDA, CDR2 SQIVND (reference sequence). V lost 3 bases, J lost 7 bases, and 6 bases stayed unmatched. CDR3 size: 17 residues. The CDR3 is CASSMVGTSGGVNEQFF. CDR3 nucleotide sequence: TGTGCCAGTAGTATGGTGGGGACTAGCGGGGGGGTAAATGAGCAGTTCTTC.

V gene TRBV7-2 combines with J gene TRBJ2-7, with 8 bases matching TRBD2. The V gene end was trimmed by 1 base and the J gene end by 1 base; junction bases not matched to a gene: 9. Germline CDR1 reads SGHTA; CDR2 reads FQGNSA. The CDR3 is made up of 17 amino acids. The CDR3 here is CASSLGLHGRDSYEQYF. CDR3 sequence (DNA): TGTGCCAGCAGCTTAGGATTACACGGGAGGGATTCCTACGAGCAGTACTTC.

The CDR3 DNA reads as TGTGCCAGCAGCCAAGAGGGGGGACGGGAGACCCAGTACTTC. Encoded protein: CASSQEGGRETQYF. This chain connects TRBV3-1 (or the pseudogene TRBV3-2) to TRBJ2-5, with D possibly being TRBD2 (6 bases). The CDR3 runs 14 residues. In germline, CDR1 is LGHDT, CDR2 YNNKEL (reference sequence). Trimming removed 0 bases at V and 5 bases at J, with 10 bases between.

CDR3 amino acids: CASSARPLGGETQYF. The CDR3 region has the DNA TGTGCCAGCAGTGCACGCCCACTAGGAGGAGAGACCCAGTACTTC. The J gene is TRBJ2-5, the V gene TRBV27; weak D call: TRBD2 (5 bases). Germline CDR1 MNHEY, CDR2 SMNVEV (reference sequence). V lost 5 bases and J lost 4, with 17 bases in between. This CDR3 spans 15 amino acids.

Here the CDR3 reads CASSPQGGLPYEQYF. DNA for the CDR3: TGTGCCAGCAGTCCTCAGGGGGGTCTCCCCTACGAGCAGTACTTC. The genes are TRBV6-5 and TRBJ2-7; D is perhaps TRBD1 (7 bases). The CDR3 sequence is 15 residues long. Trimming pared 5 bases from V and 2 bases from J, leaving 16 bases between. Germline-derived CDR1 and CDR2 are MNHEY and SVGAGI.